This passage covers 30 T cell receptor beta chains from one sample sequenced in a study of shared clonotypes between healthy human individuals. Produced via immunoSEQ multiplex PCR; TCRdb's table is partial and in-frame only. The sample has roughly 810,000 clones, just over 95% seen once; the top ten hold roughly 0.23%. CD45RO-negative cells were positively selected for CCR7, leaving out terminally differentiated effector memory CD45RA+ cells. Sequencing was carried out using naive CD8+ T cells sorted from blood. These receptors were collected from a young man in good health.

V is TRBV7-6 and J is TRBJ2-2, with D perhaps TRBD2 (6 bases). Trimming removed 5 bases from V and 6 bases from J, with 13 bases in between. Per the germline V gene, CDR1 is SGHVS and CDR2 is FNYEAQ. The CDR3 totals 14 residues. CDR3: CASSPFGGAGELFF. As DNA, the CDR3 is TGTGCCAGCAGCCCTTTCGGGGGAGCCGGGGAGCTGTTTTTT.

The CDR3 loop reads CASRRPGQGDKQYF. CDR3 nucleotides: TGTGCCAGCAGGCGACCGGGACAGGGTGACAAGCAGTACTTC. The chain recombines TRBV28 with TRBJ2-7, with TRBD1 matching over 9 bases. V trimming: 6 bases; J trimming: 8 bases; junction bases outside the gene matches: 11. Germline V gene sequence: CDR1 MDHEN, CDR2 SYDVKM. The CDR3 has 14 amino acids.

This sequence joins TRBV27 and TRBJ2-7; TRBD1 aligns across 8 bases. In germline, CDR1 is MNHEY, CDR2 SMNVEV (reference sequence). J lost 6 bases, V lost 5 bases, and 12 bases had no gene match. This CDR3 has 15 amino acids. In DNA form, the CDR3 reads TGTGCCAGCAGTCCCCCCCGGTTGACAGGGGTCGAGCAGTACTTC. Residues: CASSPPRLTGVEQYF.

This chain connects TRBV30 to TRBJ2-1; D is unclear. Germline CDR1 and CDR2: GTSNPN and SVGIG (reference sequence). CDR3 length equals 11 residues. V dropped 2 bases and J dropped 5 bases, with 4 bases sitting between them. DNA of the CDR3: TGTGCCTGGAGTTATAACAATGAGCAGTTCTTC. It encodes CAWSYNNEQFF.

The rearrangement links TRBV9 to TRBJ1-1; 12 nucleotides align to TRBD1. The CDR3 runs to 18 residues. The V gene's germline CDR1 is SGDLS and CDR2 YYNGEE. V shed 0 bases, J shed 3 bases, and the junction held 9 bases outside the gene matches. CDR3 coding DNA: TGTGCCAGCAGCGTAGGGAGGGACAGGGGGCCGTCGGACACTGAAGCTTTCTTT. It codes for CASSVGRDRGPSDTEAFF.

The CDR3 DNA is TGTGCCAGCAGCTTCACCGAGACTAGCGAAAATGAGCAGTTCTTC. Its protein product is CASSFTETSENEQFF. The rearrangement uses TRBV7-9 and TRBJ2-1; 8 bases map to TRBD2. This CDR3 is 15 amino acids long. Unmatched junction bases numbered 8, after V lost 3 bases and J lost 7 bases. Germline CDR1 is SEHNR and CDR2 is FQNEAQ (reference sequence).

The chain links TRBV2 to TRBJ2-2; D unclear. This CDR3 has 14 residues. Germline assignment: CDR1 SNHLY and CDR2 FYNNEI. With 5 bases removed from V and 6 bases from J, the gap between germline ends came to 13 bases. This chain's CDR3 is CASSRLIGAGELFF. The CDR3 DNA reads TGTGCCAGCAGTAGGCTTATCGGAGCCGGGGAGCTGTTTTTT.

This clone was detected once. Distinct nucleotide sequences in the sample also encode this CDR3. V gene TRBV27 combines with J gene TRBJ2-7, with a possible D match to TRBD2 (6 bases). Between the trimmed V and J ends, which lost 8 bases and 0 bases, there was a span of 8 bases. The CDR3 is made up of 12 amino acids. Germline CDR1 is MNHEY and CDR2 is SMNVEV (reference sequence). The CDR3 loop reads CASRGFSYEQYF. DNA for the CDR3: TGTGCCAGCCGGGGGTTCTCCTACGAGCAGTACTTC.

The chain combines TRBV9 with TRBJ1-2, with TRBD1 matching 8 bases. Germline V gene lookup returns CDR1 SGDLS and CDR2 YYNGEE. With V trimmed by 7 bases and J by 6 bases, 8 bases remained unmatched. The CDR3 is 13 residues long. The DNA for the CDR3 is TGTGCCAGCGGCAGGGGGCAGGGCGATGGCTACACCTTC. Its translation: CASGRGQGDGYTF.

The chain joins TRBV7-8 to TRBJ1-2, with D possibly matching TRBD1 (6 bases). Deletions cut 4 bases from V and 8 bases from J, with 17 bases between. CDR3 size: 14 residues. Germline values: CDR1 SGHVS, CDR2 FQNEAQ. CDR3 region: CASSWTTGRTGYTF. DNA of the CDR3: TGTGCCAGCAGCTGGACCACAGGGAGAACAGGCTACACCTTC. The full variable domain, with the rest looked up from reference TRBV7-8 and TRBJ1-2, is GAGVSQSPRYKVAKRGQDVALRCDPISGHVSLFWYQQALGQGPEFLTYFQNEAQLDKSGLPSDRFFAERPEGSVSTLKIQRTQQEDSAVYLCASSWTTGRTGYTFGSGTRLTVV.

This clone was detected a few times. The J gene is TRBJ2-7, the V gene TRBV7-6, with D possibly being TRBD1 (5 bases). CDR1 is SGHVS and CDR2 is FNYEAQ in the germline V gene. Trimming cost V 4 bases and J 8 bases, with 12 bases left between them. The CDR3 loop spans 12 amino acids. The CDR3 region has the DNA TGTGCCAGCAGCTCCGAAGGGGTGAAGCAGTACTTC. It is translated as CASSSEGVKQYF.

The chain uses TRBV14 and TRBJ2-7; 7 bases agree with TRBD2. Per germline, CDR1 SGHDN and CDR2 FVKESK. This CDR3 comprises 15 residues. Trimming took 2 bases from V and 1 from J; bases not matched to a gene: 5. The CDR3: CASSQWAGESYEQYF. The CDR3 DNA sequence: TGTGCCAGCAGCCAATGGGCGGGAGAGTCCTACGAGCAGTACTTC.

This clone was picked up a small number of times. J is TRBJ2-3 and V is TRBV6-6; D gene uncertain. Trimming left V 6 bases short and J 0 bases short, with 13 bases between. Per germline, CDR1 MNHNY and CDR2 SVGAGI (reference sequence). This CDR3 has 15 residues. The CDR3 loop is CASSTTIASTDTQYF. CDR3 nucleotide sequence: TGTGCCAGCAGCACCACGATAGCTAGCACAGATACGCAGTATTTT.

The chain carries TRBV5-4 and TRBJ2-7, with D uncertain. Looked up from germline, CDR1 is SGHNT and CDR2 is YYREEE (reference sequence). The CDR3 runs to 16 residues. V dropped 4 bases and J dropped 5 bases, with 22 bases sitting between them. The CDR3 DNA reads as TGTGCCAGCAGCGTTTACGGCAGATTTGGGCCCAACGAGCAGTACTTC. Its protein is CASSVYGRFGPNEQYF.

The count of this clone is one. The chain has TRBV27 and TRBJ1-1; D gene unclear. V shed 2 bases and J shed 0 bases, with 10 bases lying between them. The CDR3 runs 15 residues. Germline CDR1 and CDR2: MNHEY and SMNVEV (reference sequence). CDR3 nucleotides: TGTGCCAGCAGTTTAGCGGGGTCTGTGAACACTGAAGCTTTCTTT. This sequence encodes CASSLAGSVNTEAFF.

The chain combines TRBV15 with TRBJ2-1, with 8 bases matching TRBD1. V gave up 9 bases and J gave up 7 bases; unmatched junction bases: 5. CDR1 and CDR2 (germline): LNHNV, YYDKDF (reference sequence). There are 12 residues in the CDR3. The CDR3 sequence is CATRQGTNEQFF. Here the CDR3 DNA reads TGTGCCACGAGACAGGGGACGAATGAGCAGTTCTTC.

DNA of the CDR3: TGCGCCAGCAGTGACAAGCCAACCTACGAGCAGTACTTC. It translates to CASSDKPTYEQYF. V gene TRBV10-2 combines with J gene TRBJ2-7; no clear D. Germline assignment: CDR1 WSHSY and CDR2 SAAADI. V was shortened by 3 bases and J by 2 bases, with 8 bases between the two germline ends. CDR3 size: 13 residues.

The chain has TRBV15 and TRBJ2-7, with a tentative D call TRBD1 (5 bases). Germline CDR1 reads LNHNV; CDR2 reads YYDKDF (reference sequence). V lost 9 bases and J lost 2, with 14 bases in between. The CDR3 covers 13 residues. The CDR3 region is CATTSTVTYEQYF. DNA for the CDR3: TGTGCCACTACGTCGACAGTAACCTACGAGCAGTACTTC.

The chain recombines TRBV5-1 with TRBJ2-1; 12 nucleotides line up with TRBD2. CDR1 is SGHRS, CDR2 YFSETQ, per germline. The CDR3 runs 17 residues. V shed 4 bases, J shed 5 bases, and the junction held 10 bases outside the gene matches. The CDR3 reads CASSLEGLAGGDNEQFF. The CDR3 DNA is TGCGCCAGCAGCCTGGAGGGTCTAGCGGGAGGGGACAATGAGCAGTTCTTC.

The chain carries TRBV6-6 and TRBJ2-7; no reliable D call. Germline V CDR1 and CDR2: MNHNY, SVGAGI (reference sequence). The CDR3 totals 14 residues. V was cut by 0 bases and J by 5 bases, with 11 bases left in between. The CDR3 loop reads CASSYSLGENEQYF. Written as DNA, the CDR3 is TGTGCCAGCAGTTACTCTCTCGGCGAGAACGAGCAGTACTTC.

As DNA, the CDR3 is TGTGCCATCCCGGGGGGGGATGAGCAGTTCTTC. It translates to CAIPGGDEQFF. The chain recombines TRBV11-2 with TRBJ2-1; 8 nucleotides agree with TRBD2. The CDR3 has 11 residues. CDR1 is SGHAT, CDR2 FQNNGV, per germline. V lost 10 bases, J lost 8 bases, and 4 bases stayed unmatched.

The chain combines TRBV7-9 with TRBJ2-1; a weak D match, TRBD1 (5 bases). This CDR3 has 14 amino acids. The germline CDR1 and CDR2 sequences are SEHNR and FQNEAQ (reference sequence). Trimming took off 8 bases at V and 0 bases at J, with 11 bases between the two ends. This CDR3 reads CASFQGISYNEQFF. The CDR3 coding sequence is TGTGCCAGCTTCCAGGGAATCTCCTACAATGAGCAGTTCTTC.

V gene TRBV11-3 combines with J gene TRBJ2-2; a possible D gene is TRBD2 (5 bases). The CDR3 is 16 amino acids. The V end was cut by 2 bases, the J end by 6 bases, with 16 bases between. Per the germline V gene, CDR1 is SGHNT and CDR2 is YENEEA. CDR3 DNA sequence: TGTGCCAGCAGCTTACGGTGGCAGGCGGGTTCCGGGGAGCTGTTTTTT. It specifies CASSLRWQAGSGELFF.

About this clone: Relative to the germline gene, one junction end is altered; a read error may explain this. The gene calls are TRBV9 and TRBJ2-5; possible D gene TRBD2, 5 bases. This CDR3 contains 15 residues. Germline CDR1 and CDR2: SGDLS and YYNGEE. The CDR3 loop reads CASNVAPGGQETQYF. DNA for the CDR3: TGTGCCAGCAACGTAGCCCCCGGAGGACAAGAGACCCAGTACTTC.

The chain has TRBV28 and TRBJ1-3; D not certain. This CDR3 is built from 15 residues. Per germline, CDR1 MDHEN and CDR2 SYDVKM. V lost 6 bases and J lost 4, with 16 bases in between. The CDR3 sequence: CASRPAGEWGNTIYF. The CDR3 DNA reads as TGTGCCAGCAGGCCAGCCGGGGAGTGGGGAAACACCATATATTTT.

V gene TRBV27 combines with J gene TRBJ1-4; 10 bases line up with TRBD1. CDR1 and CDR2 (germline): MNHEY, SMNVEV (reference sequence). V was clipped by 2 bases and J by 10 bases; unmatched bases: 4. The CDR3 consists of 14 residues. The CDR3 loop reads CASSLGTGVGKLFF. CDR3 DNA sequence: TGTGCCAGCAGTTTAGGGACAGGGGTGGGAAAACTGTTTTTT.

The chain links TRBV6-5 to TRBJ1-5, with a possible D match to TRBD1 (6 bases). The germline V gene has CDR1 MNHEY and CDR2 SVGAGI. CDR3 length equals 15 residues. V was pared by 5 bases and J by 2 bases, with 13 bases between. In DNA form, the CDR3 reads TGTGCCAGCAGTCCGGGACACACGGGCAATCAGCCCCAGCATTTT. Its protein is CASSPGHTGNQPQHF.

This chain uses TRBV7-9 with TRBJ2-2, with 13 nucleotides matching TRBD2. Germline CDR1 and CDR2: SEHNR and FQNEAQ (reference sequence). This CDR3 spans 17 amino acids. Germline trimming cut 0 bases from V and 6 bases from J; bases unmatched to any gene: 4. CDR3 bases: TGTGCCAGCAGCTTAGCCGGACTAGCGGGAGTTCCCGGGGAGCTGTTTTTT. Its translation: CASSLAGLAGVPGELFF.

The rearrangement joins TRBV7-8 to TRBJ2-4; D is uncertain. The CDR3 runs 16 residues. Trimming took 5 bases from V and 0 from J, leaving 14 bases between them. From germline, CDR1 is SGHVS and CDR2 FQNEAQ. The DNA of the CDR3 is TGTGCCAGCAGCGCCCTACCCCTTCTAGCCAAAAACATTCAGTACTTC. Its protein product is CASSALPLLAKNIQYF. The full variable domain, with the rest looked up from reference TRBV7-8 and TRBJ2-4, is GAGVSQSPRYKVAKRGQDVALRCDPISGHVSLFWYQQALGQGPEFLTYFQNEAQLDKSGLPSDRFFAERPEGSVSTLKIQRTQQEDSAVYLCASSALPLLAKNIQYFGAGTRLSVL.

The J gene is TRBJ2-1, the V gene TRBV7-7, with 9 bases fitting TRBD1. This CDR3 spans 17 amino acids. CDR1 and CDR2 (germline): SSHAT, FNYEAQ (reference sequence). With V trimmed by 0 bases and J by 4 bases, 7 bases remained unmatched. The CDR3 sequence is CASSLALRTGVYNEQFF. DNA for the CDR3: TGTGCCAGCAGCTTAGCTCTCCGGACAGGGGTTTACAATGAGCAGTTCTTC.